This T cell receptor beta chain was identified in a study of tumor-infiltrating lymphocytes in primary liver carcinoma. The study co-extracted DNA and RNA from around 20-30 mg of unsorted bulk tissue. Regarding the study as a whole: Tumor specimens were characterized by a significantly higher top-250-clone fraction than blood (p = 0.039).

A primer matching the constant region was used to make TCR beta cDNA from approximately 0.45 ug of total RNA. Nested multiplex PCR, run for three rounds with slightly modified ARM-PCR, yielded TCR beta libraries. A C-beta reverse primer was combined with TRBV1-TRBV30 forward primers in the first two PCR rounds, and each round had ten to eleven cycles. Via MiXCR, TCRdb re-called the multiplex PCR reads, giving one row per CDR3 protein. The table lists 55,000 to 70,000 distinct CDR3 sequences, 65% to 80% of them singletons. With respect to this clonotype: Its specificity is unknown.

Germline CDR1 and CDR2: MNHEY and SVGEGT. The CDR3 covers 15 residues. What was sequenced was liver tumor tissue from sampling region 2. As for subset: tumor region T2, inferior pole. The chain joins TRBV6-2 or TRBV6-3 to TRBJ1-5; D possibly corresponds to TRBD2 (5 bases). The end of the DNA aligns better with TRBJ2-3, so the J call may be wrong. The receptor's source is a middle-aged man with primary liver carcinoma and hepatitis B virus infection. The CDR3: CASSYRGVSNQPQYF. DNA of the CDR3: TGTGCCAGCAGTTACCGGGGTGTGAGCAATCAGCCCCAGTATTTT.